This is a list of T cell receptor beta chains from one sample in a study of blood T cell repertoires in COVID-19. Using immunoSEQ multiplex PCR, the repertoire was profiled, and TCRdb retains in-frame clones only, with some absent. In the table there are hundreds of thousands of clones, 70% to 90% of which are singletons. The sample consisted of peripheral blood. These receptors were collected from a man between 18 and 35 years old with active or convalescent COVID-19. Both conserved end residues are part of each CDR3. A D gene is named only where the DNA matches it firmly. The size field is filled for only some rows; it gives once, few, many or a size class.

clone size,D gene,J gene,V gene,CDR3 DNA,CDR3 protein
.,.,TRBJ1-1,TRBV4-2,TGTGCCAGCCGGCCGGGACAAATTGAAGCTTTCTTT,CASRPGQIEAFF
.,TRBD1,TRBJ1-5,TRBV15,TGTGCCACCAGCAGAGACAAACAGGGGGCGGGCAATCAGCCCCAGCATTTT,CATSRDKQGAGNQPQHF
.,TRBD2,TRBJ2-7,TRBV18,TGTGCCAGCTCACCAGGACTAGCGGACTACGAGCAGTACTTC,CASSPGLADYEQYF
.,.,TRBJ1-5,TRBV28,TGTGCCAGCAACTACCTCTTGACAGGAGATCAGCCCCAGCATTTT,CASNYLLTGDQPQHF
.,.,TRBJ2-7,TRBV28,TGTGCCAGCAGTTTGTCCATGCTAGCCTACGAGCAGTACTTC,CASSLSMLAYEQYF
.,.,TRBJ1-2,TRBV6-6,TGTGCCAGCAGTTACTCCGCAGGGCGTGGCTACACCTTC,CASSYSAGRGYTF
.,.,TRBJ2-3,TRBV2,TGTGCCAGCAACGAGATACGGAGCACAGATACGCAGTATTTT,CASNEIRSTDTQYF
.,TRBD2,TRBJ2-1,TRBV19,TGTGCCAGATCCGGGACTAGCGGGGTTGACTACAATGAGCAGTTCTTC,CARSGTSGVDYNEQFF
.,TRBD2,TRBJ2-1,TRBV19,TGTGCCAGTAGTCCTTTAGCGGGAGGGTGGAGTAATGAGCAGTTCTTC,CASSPLAGGWSNEQFF
.,.,TRBJ2-7,TRBV3-1/TRBV3-2,TGTGCCAGCAGCCATAGCGGAAGCTCCTACGAGCAGTACTTC,CASSHSGSSYEQYF
.,TRBD1,TRBJ2-7,TRBV11-2,TGTGCCAGCAGCTTAGGTGGACAGGGGGCATTCTACGAGCAGTACTTC,CASSLGGQGAFYEQYF
.,.,TRBJ1-5,TRBV2,TGTGCCAGCAGTGGGACAGTAGATAGCAATCAGCCCCAGCATTTT,CASSGTVDSNQPQHF
.,.,TRBJ2-7,TRBV7-9,TGTGCCAGCAGCTTAGAAGACTATACCTACGAGCAGTACTTC,CASSLEDYTYEQYF
.,TRBD1,TRBJ2-7,TRBV2,TGTGCCAGCAGGGACAGGGGGCAAAGCGAGCAGTACTTC,CASRDRGQSEQYF
.,.,TRBJ2-5,TRBV5-4,TGTGCCAGCAGCCGTCGAGGGGGCCAAGAGACCCAGTACTTC,CASSRRGGQETQYF
.,TRBD1,TRBJ2-1,TRBV5-1,TGCGCCAGCAGCTTGGACAGGGGAGAGCAGTTCTTC,CASSLDRGEQFF
.,.,TRBJ2-7,TRBV7-2,TGTGCCAGCAGCTTAGTGCAAGGGAGTCACGAGCAGTACTTC,CASSLVQGSHEQYF
.,TRBD1,TRBJ2-2,TRBV11-2,TGTGCCAGCAGACGACTGGGACAGGGGGGCACCGGGGAGCTGTTTTTT,CASRRLGQGGTGELFF
.,.,TRBJ1-1,TRBV5-6,TGTGCCAGCAGCTTGGAACGGAGAGAAGCTTTCTTT,CASSLERREAFF
once,TRBD1,TRBJ1-4,TRBV5-1,TGCGCCAGCAGCTTTGGGGACAGTAATGAAAAACTGTTTTTT,CASSFGDSNEKLFF
.,.,TRBJ2-1,TRBV7-9,TGTGCCAGCAGCTTAGTAGACAGAATCAATGAGCAGTTCTTC,CASSLVDRINEQFF
.,.,TRBJ2-7,TRBV7-3,TGTGCCAGCAGCGTTGGACTGGGGTACGAGCAGTACTTC,CASSVGLGYEQYF
.,.,TRBJ1-1,TRBV5-4,TGTGCCAGCAGCCCCTACAGGTCCACCTTGAACACTGAAGCTTTCTTT,CASSPYRSTLNTEAFF
few,TRBD2,TRBJ2-1,TRBV3-1/TRBV3-2,TGTGCCAGCAGCCAAGAAGGACTAGCGGAAACCATGCAGTTCTTC,CASSQEGLAETMQFF
.,TRBD1,TRBJ2-7,TRBV19,TGTGCCAGTAGTCAGGGGGCCAACGAGCAGTACTTC,CASSQGANEQYF
.,.,TRBJ2-3,TRBV27,TGTGCCAGCAGTTCCCCCGCGACAGATACGCAGTATTTT,CASSSPATDTQYF
once,.,TRBJ1-4,TRBV4-3,TGCGCCAGCAGCCAAGAGAGACAGGTCTTTAATGAAAAACTGTTTTTT,CASSQERQVFNEKLFF
few,TRBD1,TRBJ2-7,TRBV5-1,TGCGCCAGCAGCTACCGACAGGGACCCATCCACGAGCAGTACTTC,CASSYRQGPIHEQYF
.,.,TRBJ2-5,TRBV5-1,TGCGCCAGCAGCTTGGCCGAGGGCAGAATAGAAGGGGAGACCCAGTACTTC,CASSLAEGRIEGETQYF
.,TRBD1,TRBJ2-5,TRBV24-1,TGTGCCACCAGTGAAGGGACAGTTCAAGAGACCCAGTACTTC,CATSEGTVQETQYF
.,TRBD1,TRBJ2-7,TRBV6-2/TRBV6-3,TGTGCCAGCAGTTCCCCGGGACAGGGAAAGTCCTACGAGCAGTACTTC,CASSSPGQGKSYEQYF
.,.,TRBJ2-7,TRBV4-1,TGCGCCAGCAGCCCCCCCGGGGGTCAGGAATACGAGCAGTACTTC,CASSPPGGQEYEQYF
.,.,TRBJ2-3,TRBV9,TGTGCCAGCAGCGTAGGTGGGGGGGCCACAGATACGCAGTATTTT,CASSVGGGATDTQYF
.,.,TRBJ1-1,TRBV7-6,TGTGCCAGCAGCCCCGGGGGTTTGGCCGCGAACACTGAAGCTTTCTTT,CASSPGGLAANTEAFF
.,.,TRBJ2-1,TRBV19,TGTGCCAGTAGTAGACCTGGGGAGGCGGGCTCCTACAATGAGCAGTTCTTC,CASSRPGEAGSYNEQFF